This TCR beta chain was recovered during a study of blood T cell repertoires in COVID-19. Participants classified as exposed had met a COVID-19 case within 2 weeks before study entry. The CDR3 totals 13 residues. Germline CDR1 reads WSHSY; CDR2 reads SAAADI. V gave up 5 bases and J gave up 7 bases, with 11 bases separating them. Assay used: immunoSEQ multiplex PCR; TCRdb lists only in-frame clones, some missing. The profile covers approximately 300,000 clones, with about 85% appearing a single time and around 1.9% taken by the ten largest. The gene calls are TRBV10-2 and TRBJ2-2; maybe TRBD2 (7 bases). The sequenced material came from PBMCs or T cells enriched from blood (not recorded which). The receptor comes from a woman in her thirties who had been exposed to COVID-19. As DNA, the CDR3 is TGCGCCAGCAGTACGGGGGGCGACGGGGAGCTGTTTTTT. Amino acids: CASSTGGDGELFF.